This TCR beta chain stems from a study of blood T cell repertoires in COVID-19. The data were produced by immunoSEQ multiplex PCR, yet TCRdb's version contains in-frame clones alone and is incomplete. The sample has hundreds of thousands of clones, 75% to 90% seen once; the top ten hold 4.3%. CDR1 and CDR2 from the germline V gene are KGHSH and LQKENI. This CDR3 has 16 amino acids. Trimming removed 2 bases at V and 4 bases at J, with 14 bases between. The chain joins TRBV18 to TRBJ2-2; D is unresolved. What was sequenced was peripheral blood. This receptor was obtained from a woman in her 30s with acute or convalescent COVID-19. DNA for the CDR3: TGTGCCAGCTCACCAAGAGTGGTACAGTTCACCGGGGAGCTGTTTTTT. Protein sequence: CASSPRVVQFTGELFF.